This record concerns one TCR beta chain sequence. Its antigen remains unknown. This record belongs to a study of blood T cells in healthy people across ages. Overall study: With template switching, about one barcoded beta molecule was captured per two T cells. Findings and limits, study-wide: With donor CMV status unknown, expanded clonotype changes were possibly confounded. Among T cells, TCR beta diversity per million cells dropped roughly linearly as age rose.

The use of a sample-barcoded 5' primer and a J-beta primer mix characterized a second PCR of roughly 6 to 12 cycles. A minimum of 2.5 million CDR3-containing paired-end reads was obtained for each sample. TCRdb re-derived calls from the 5' RACE reads in MiXCR, one entry per CDR3 protein. Among 1.2 million to 1.5 million distinct CDR3 sequences listed, approximately 59% were seen once. Per the germline V gene, CDR1 is LNHDA and CDR2 is SQIVND (reference sequence). V was trimmed by 11 bases and J by 4 bases, leaving 12 bases between them. This CDR3 comprises 11 residues. The sequence came from a man aged 18 to 30 in good health. The chain has TRBV19 and TRBJ2-7; maybe TRBD1 (6 bases). The material sequenced was blood. DNA of the CDR3: TGTGCCGTTCAGGGGCCATACGAGCAGTACTTC. Protein: CAVQGPYEQYF. The full variable domain, completed using reference TRBV19 and TRBJ2-7, is DGGITQSPKYLFRKEGQNVTLSCEQNLNHDAMYWYRQDPGQGLRLIYYSQIVNDFQKGDIAEGYSVSREKKESFPLTVTSAQKNPTAFYLCAVQGPYEQYFGPGTRLTVT.